The subject of this entry is one T cell receptor (beta chain). Its antigen is undetermined. In the same sample, other DNA sequences code for this CDR3. Each subset's genomic DNA was shared equally among a number of immunoSEQ plates. Sorted-subset replicate PCRs used roughly 220 ng DNA, approximately 30,000 T cell genomes. Clones were read by immunoSEQ multiplex PCR, and TCRdb kept only the in-frame ones, dropping some. The data contain nearly 2 million clones, approximately 94% of them singletons. Trimming shortened V by 0 bases and J by 3 bases, and 6 bases separated the two germline ends. Germline lookup yields CDR1 MNHEY and CDR2 SMNVEV (reference sequence). The CDR3 covers 13 residues. This sample was included in a study of shared clonotypes between healthy human individuals. Study-level information: Three plates each covered CD4 naive and memory; CD8 naive two, CD8 memory one.

Study findings and constraints: A reduction in generation probabilities was seen for non-shared clonotypes relative to those shared by all four donors.

Naive CD8 cells comprised CD45RO-negative, CCR7-positively selected cells, excluding terminally differentiated effector memory CD45RA+ cells. Sequencing was performed on naive CD8+ T cells sorted from blood. This TCR came from a man aged 18 to 35 in good health. The rearrangement uses TRBV27 and TRBJ2-7, with D unclear. CDR3 in amino acids: CASSLSNSYEQYF. The CDR3 DNA sequence: TGTGCCAGCAGTTTATCTAACAGCTACGAGCAGTACTTC.